Sequencing of this T cell receptor beta chain was carried out in a study of early T cells in non-severe SARS-CoV-2 infection. This CDR3 has 16 amino acids. CDR1 and CDR2 (germline): SGHTA, FQGNSA. Deletions cut 2 bases from V and 7 bases from J, with 21 bases between. Individually, cDNA molecules had unique molecular identifiers attached to them. TCRdb called the 5' RACE reads again in MiXCR, with one record for every CDR3 protein. The repertoire consists of over 85,000 distinct CDR3 sequences, with roughly 12% occurring once and the leading ten covering about 4%. The source was whole blood, collected at baseline. This sequence originates from an adult who was a healthcare worker with PCR-confirmed SARS-CoV-2 infection or an uninfected control (not recorded which). The chain has TRBV7-2 and TRBJ2-7; the D gene could be TRBD1 or TRBD2 (5 bases each). The CDR3 nucleotides read TGTGCCAGCAGCTTACTCGTCTGGGGGTTTTCGGGGGAGCAGTACTTC. The encoded protein is CASSLLVWGFSGEQYF.